These 4 T cell receptor beta chains originate from one sample sequenced in a study of blood T cells in healthy people across ages. Combining a sample-barcoded 5' primer with a J-beta primer mix, a second PCR ran for roughly 7 to 12 cycles. Each CDR3 protein is one row after TCRdb ran MiXCR on the 5' RACE reads. The repertoire holds under 1,100,000 distinct CDR3 sequences, approximately 26% seen once, with about 0.69% in the top ten. These sequences were also reported in another study, on T cells of mothers and their children.

Sample: blood. These receptors were taken from a girl between 2 and 10 years old in good health.

This sequence joins TRBV21-1 and TRBJ1-1. TRBV21-1 represents a pseudogene. There are 14 residues in the CDR3. The CDR3 bases are TGTGCCAGCAGCAAAGCGCTTCGGGGCACTGAAGCTTTCTTT. As protein: CASSKALRGTEAFF.

The chain carries TRBV29-1 and TRBJ2-7; tentatively, D is TRBD2 (5 bases). Germline-derived CDR1 and CDR2 are SQVTM and ANQGSEA. The CDR3 covers 12 residues. Trimming shortened V by 3 bases and J by 5 bases, and 11 bases separated the two germline ends. The CDR3 bases are TGCAGCGTTGACGGGGAAAGAAACGAGCAGTACTTC. Its protein is CSVDGERNEQYF.

The chain combines TRBV7-9 with TRBJ2-7; D could derive from TRBD1 or TRBD2 (5 bases each). CDR3 length equals 13 residues. V was pared by 5 bases and J by 6 bases, with 14 bases between. The germline V gene has CDR1 SEHNR and CDR2 FQNEAQ (reference sequence). The CDR3 sequence is CASSLGASTEQYF. CDR3 nucleotides: TGTGCCAGCAGCCTAGGGGCTAGCACCGAGCAGTACTTC.

The chain is built from TRBV28 and TRBJ1-5; D is possibly TRBD1 (5 bases). Germline V gives CDR1 MDHEN, CDR2 SYDVKM. This CDR3 is 11 amino acids long. The V end lost 6 bases, the J end lost 9 bases, and 9 bases lay between the germline ends. Written as DNA, the CDR3 is TGTGCCAGCAGCCCTCAGGGGCCCCAGCATTTT. Protein sequence: CASSPQGPQHF.